The TCR beta chain described here comes from a study of control samples from healthy donors and cancer patients. Clones were sequenced by immunoSEQ multiplex PCR, and TCRdb holds only the in-frame ones, with some missing. The sample shows tens of thousands of clones, more than 85% of them seen only once. What was sequenced was PBMCs. The sequence came from a woman aged 40 to 55 with head and neck cancer.

CDR3 sequence: CASSLDRGRRENIQYF. The CDR3 coding sequence is TGTGCCAGCAGCTTGGATAGGGGGCGCAGGGAAAACATTCAGTACTTC. This chain joins TRBV5-8 and TRBJ2-4, with TRBD1 matching 7 bases. V lost 0 bases to trimming and J lost 5 bases; unmatched junction nucleotides: 8. The CDR3 has 16 residues. CDR1 and CDR2 (germline): SGHTS, YDEGEE.